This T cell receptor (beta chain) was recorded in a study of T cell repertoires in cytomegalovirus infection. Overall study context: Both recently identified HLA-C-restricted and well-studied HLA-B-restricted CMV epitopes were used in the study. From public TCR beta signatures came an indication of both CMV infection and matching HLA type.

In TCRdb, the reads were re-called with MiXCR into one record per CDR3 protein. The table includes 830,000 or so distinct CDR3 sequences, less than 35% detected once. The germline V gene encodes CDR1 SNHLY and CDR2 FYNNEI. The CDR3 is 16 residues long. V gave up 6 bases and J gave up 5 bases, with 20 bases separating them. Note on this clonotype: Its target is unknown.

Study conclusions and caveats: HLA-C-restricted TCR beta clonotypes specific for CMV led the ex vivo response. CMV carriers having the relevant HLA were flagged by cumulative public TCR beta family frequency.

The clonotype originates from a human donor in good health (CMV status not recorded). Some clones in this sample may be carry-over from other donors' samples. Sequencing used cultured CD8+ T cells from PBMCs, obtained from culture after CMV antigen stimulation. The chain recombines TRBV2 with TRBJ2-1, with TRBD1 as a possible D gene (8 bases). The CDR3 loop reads CASSSSGQGLNNEQFF. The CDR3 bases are TGTGCCAGCAGCTCCTCTGGACAGGGACTAAACAATGAGCAGTTCTTC.